This entry concerns a single T cell receptor (beta chain). The antigen is undetermined. The sample originates from a study of T cell responses to AZD1222 COVID-19 vaccine. Whole-study findings and limits: Seropositive AZD1222 recipients at baseline numbered only 6 or 7. It should be noted that donors were predominantly white British and more often female, and clonal diversity was possibly underestimated. With two AZD1222 doses given, Spike-specific TCR breadth and depth both rose. Within unmutated variant regions lay the reported targets of nearly half of spike-specific TCRs.

Using immunoSEQ multiplex PCR, the repertoire was profiled, and TCRdb retains in-frame clones only, with some absent. The sample shows 150,000 to 200,000 clones, 85% to 95% of them seen only once. V dropped 1 base and J dropped 9; count of bases not matched to a gene: 8. The CDR3 is made up of 16 amino acids. CDR1 is SNHLY, CDR2 FYNNEI, per germline. The rearrangement links TRBV2 to TRBJ1-6, with TRBD1 matching 8 bases. This specimen was peripheral blood, taken on day 0 of AZD1222 vaccination. The sequence came from an adult in good health. The CDR3 region is CASSEGARGLPSPLHF. CDR3 DNA: TGTGCCAGCAGTGAAGGGGCCAGGGGGCTGCCTTCACCCCTCCACTTT.